The source of this T cell receptor beta chain is a study of T cell changes during pregnancy in multiple sclerosis. Generated by immunoSEQ multiplex PCR, the TCRdb table keeps only in-frame clones and is missing some. The sample gives some 40,000 clones, roughly 90% of which show up once; under 0.7% is in the top ten. The CDR3 consists of 13 residues. V was clipped by 3 bases and J by 4 bases, with 10 bases between them. Looked up from germline, CDR1 is SGHRS and CDR2 is YFSETQ. Sequenced here: CD4+ T cells from peripheral blood mononuclear cells, sampled before pregnancy. The clonotype originates from a female donor with multiple sclerosis, enrolled in a pregnancy study. V is TRBV5-1 and J is TRBJ1-1, with TRBD1 as a possible D gene (6 bases). The CDR3 DNA is TGCGCCAGCAGCTATGAGGGGGTCACTGAAGCTTTCTTT. It specifies CASSYEGVTEAFF.